These 3 T cell receptor beta chains share one sample of origin, sequenced in a study of vaccination and CD4 T cells after COVID-19. The assay that was used to sequence DNA from cultured CD4+ T cells was the Oncomine TCR Beta short-read assay. TCRdb processed the PCR reads anew with MiXCR; each CDR3 protein has one entry. The sample yields about 14,000 distinct CDR3 sequences, approximately 62% seen once. Antigen specificity for these receptors is unknown. Described treatment: roughly 10-day PBMC culture with coronavirus spike peptide pools or control peptides (ViraFEST assay). Sequencing was performed on CD4+ T cells from blood, cultured in vitro. These receptors all come from a human donor who had recovered from COVID-19.

The chain has TRBV28 and TRBJ1-2, with D perhaps matching TRBD1 (6 bases). The CDR3 spans 15 residues. The germline CDR1 and CDR2 sequences are MDHEN and SYDVKM. The V and J ends lost 0 bases and 5 bases respectively, with 13 bases between them. In DNA, the CDR3 is TGTGCCAGCAGTTTATGGGGGGGCGGCAAGTATGGCTACACCTTC. It yields the protein CASSLWGGGKYGYTF.

The chain has TRBV19 and TRBJ1-5; D unclear. The CDR3 totals 13 residues. Germline V gene sequence: CDR1 LNHDA, CDR2 SQIVND (reference sequence). Trimming shortened V by 5 bases and J by 3 bases, and 8 bases separated the two germline ends. This CDR3 reads CASSGGSNQPQHF. As DNA, the CDR3 is TGTGCCAGTAGTGGCGGTTCCAATCAGCCCCAGCATTTT.

Only one count was recorded for this clonotype. The chain carries TRBV7-8 and TRBJ2-2; 9 nucleotides agree with TRBD2. CDR1 is SGHVS, CDR2 FQNEAQ, per germline. This CDR3 has 15 amino acids. Trimming cost V 5 bases and J 5 bases; bases outside gene matches: 6. The CDR3, as DNA: TGTGCCAGCAGCCCCCCGGGACTAGCAACCGGGGAGCTGTTTTTT. Encoded protein: CASSPPGLATGELFF.